This TCR beta chain was identified in a study of early T cells in non-severe SARS-CoV-2 infection. Overall study: The input, bulk RNA from unsorted whole blood, was sequenced, and chains were unpaired.

Per germline, CDR1 KGHSH and CDR2 LQKENI. The CDR3 spans 12 residues. The germline V and J ends were trimmed by 2 bases and 7 bases, with 6 bases remaining between them. The library protocol tagged individual cDNA molecules with unique molecular identifiers. TCRdb ran MiXCR on the 5' RACE reads and lists one entry per CDR3 protein. This sample carries about 58,000 distinct CDR3 sequences, 6.5% to 8.5% of them seen once, and the ten largest clones take 3% to 4%. This clonotype was detected only a few times. Its antigen remains unknown. General observations from the study: Clonotype matching in VDJdb favored anti-spike CD8 responses and did not capture private and CD4 specificities.

Specimen: whole blood. This chain links TRBV18 with TRBJ2-1; no definite D call. This receptor was identified in an adult who was a healthcare worker with PCR-confirmed SARS-CoV-2 infection or an uninfected control (not recorded which). CDR3 region: CASSPSENEQFF. In nucleotides, the CDR3 is TGTGCCAGCTCACCATCGGAAAATGAGCAGTTCTTC.